The 31 T cell receptor beta chains given below trace back to one sample, sequenced in a study of blood T cell repertoires in COVID-19 (TCRdb year 2020). Library preparation was by the immunoSEQ multiplex PCR assay. In its TCRdb copy, this immuneACCESS table keeps in-frame sequences only and misses some clones. Where compared with another copy, unresolved V genes explain less than half of these, and the others have no known cause. The sample records some 330,000 clones, around 83% of which are singletons. Less than 6% of the sample is taken by the ten largest. The specimen sequenced was PBMCs or T cells enriched from blood (not recorded which). These receptors were taken from a woman aged 45-65 years who had recovered from COVID-19.

This clone was counted once. The chain recombines TRBV27 with TRBJ1-2, with 7 nucleotides matching TRBD1. The CDR3 covers 14 residues. J gave up 3 bases and V 6 bases, and 7 bases lay outside the gene matches. Germline CDR1 is MNHEY and CDR2 is SMNVEV (reference sequence). The CDR3 DNA reads as TGTGCCAGCAGAACAGGGGCCGGAGACTATGGCTACACCTTC. It is translated as CASRTGAGDYGYTF.

The rearrangement uses TRBV5-4 and TRBJ2-6, with D perhaps TRBD2 (5 bases). V was trimmed by 5 bases and J by 0 bases, leaving 15 bases between them. Germline assignment: CDR1 SGHNT and CDR2 YYREEE (reference sequence). The CDR3 is 17 residues long. DNA for the CDR3: TGTGCCAGCAGTCTTAGCGACGGCACCTCTGGGGCCAACGTCCTGACTTTC. This encodes CASSLSDGTSGANVLTF.

The rearrangement uses TRBV2 and TRBJ1-2; tentatively, D is TRBD1 (6 bases). CDR1 is SNHLY, CDR2 FYNNEI, per germline. The CDR3 consists of 13 residues. The ends were cut back, 5 bases at V and 5 bases at J, with 12 bases in the middle. CDR3 region: CASSNGQPYGYTF. DNA of the CDR3: TGTGCCAGCAGTAACGGACAGCCTTATGGCTACACCTTC.

The chain is built from TRBV9 and TRBJ2-1; 10 bases align to TRBD2. The germline CDR1 and CDR2 sequences are SGDLS and YYNGEE. The CDR3 sequence is 15 residues long. The V segment lost 5 bases and the J segment 9 bases; nucleotides outside the gene matches: 11. The CDR3 reads CASRAASGSTGEQFF. CDR3 bases: TGTGCCAGCAGAGCTGCTAGCGGGAGTACGGGTGAGCAGTTCTTC.

The chain employs TRBV30 and TRBJ1-2; weak D call: TRBD1 (5 bases). This CDR3 spans 13 amino acids. Between the trimmed V and J ends, which lost 2 bases and 3 bases, there was a span of 10 bases. Germline values: CDR1 GTSNPN, CDR2 SVGIG (reference sequence). The CDR3 bases are TGTGCCTGGAGTTCGGGGGATGACTATGGCTACACCTTC. It yields the protein CAWSSGDDYGYTF.

The rearrangement links TRBV3-1 (or the pseudogene TRBV3-2) to TRBJ2-7, with D unclear. V was trimmed by 4 bases and J by 12 bases, leaving 4 bases between them. The CDR3 runs to 8 residues. The V gene's germline CDR1 is LGHDT and CDR2 YNNKEL (reference sequence). The DNA for the CDR3 is TGTGCCAGCAGCCCCTTGTACTTC. Amino acids: CASSPLYF.

The gene calls are TRBV20-1 and TRBJ2-1, with D unresolved. The V gene's germline CDR1 is DFQATT and CDR2 SNEGSKA (reference sequence). The CDR3 runs 11 residues. The ends were cut back, 6 bases at V and 8 bases at J, with 11 bases in the middle. Here the CDR3 reads CSAHTNDEQFF. The CDR3 DNA reads TGCAGTGCCCACACCAACGATGAGCAGTTCTTC.

The chain has TRBV12-3 or TRBV12-4 and TRBJ1-1; D is unresolved. The CDR3 runs 12 residues. V lost 5 bases, J lost 5 bases, and 9 bases lay in between. The CDR3 loop reads CASSALATEAFF. The DNA for the CDR3 is TGTGCCAGCAGTGCCTTGGCAACTGAAGCTTTCTTT.

This clone has only one observation. V gene TRBV5-6 combines with J gene TRBJ1-2; D might be TRBD1 (6 bases). The V end was cut by 0 bases, the J end by 7 bases, with 16 bases between. Looked up from germline, CDR1 is SGHDT and CDR2 is YYEEEE. The CDR3 loop spans 15 amino acids. The CDR3 sequence is CASSLETTGFAGYTF. The CDR3 DNA follows: TGTGCCAGCAGCTTGGAGACAACAGGGTTCGCTGGCTACACCTTC.

The chain has TRBV27 and TRBJ1-2; no clear D. The CDR3 covers 14 residues. CDR1 and CDR2 (germline): MNHEY, SMNVEV (reference sequence). V was pared by 3 bases and J by 4 bases, with 12 bases between. CDR3: CASSLSQTSYGYTF. The CDR3 DNA sequence: TGTGCCAGCAGTTTGTCACAGACCAGCTATGGCTACACCTTC.

The chain has TRBV11-3 and TRBJ1-1, with D possibly matching TRBD1 (5 bases). Germline V CDR1 and CDR2: SGHNT, YENEEA. This CDR3 is 19 amino acids long. Between the trimmed V and J ends, which lost 4 bases and 0 bases, there was a span of 24 bases. This CDR3 is CASSWGLRGQGPMNTEAFF. The DNA for the CDR3 is TGTGCCAGCAGCTGGGGATTAAGGGGCCAGGGTCCCATGAACACTGAAGCTTTCTTT.

The rearrangement links TRBV29-1 to TRBJ1-1; D is undetermined. The germline V and J ends were trimmed by 5 bases and 0 bases, with 13 bases remaining between them. Germline loops: CDR1 SQVTM, CDR2 ANQGSEA. The CDR3 contains 14 residues. The CDR3 sequence is CSVFGPGVNTEAFF. CDR3 nucleotide sequence: TGCAGCGTTTTCGGCCCGGGAGTGAACACTGAAGCTTTCTTT. Using reference TRBV29-1 and TRBJ1-1 for the parts outside the CDR3, the full variable domain is SAVISQKPSRDICQRGTSLTIQCQVDSQVTMMFWYRQQPGQSLTLIATANQGSEATYESGFVIDKFPISRPNLTFSTLTVSNMSPEDSSIYLCSVFGPGVNTEAFFGQGTRLTVV.

The genes are TRBV5-1 and TRBJ1-4; 7 nucleotides line up with TRBD1. This CDR3 spans 14 amino acids. V gave up 7 bases and J gave up 3 bases; unmatched junction bases: 6. Germline CDR1 and CDR2: SGHRS and YFSETQ. CDR3 coding DNA: TGCGCCAGCCATCCCGACAGGGCTAATGAAAAACTGTTTTTT. It codes for CASHPDRANEKLFF.

This CDR3 is CASRRTSGRLQETQYF. Here the CDR3 DNA reads TGTGCCAGTAGGAGAACTAGCGGGAGACTCCAAGAGACCCAGTACTTC. The chain joins TRBV19 to TRBJ2-5; 11 nucleotides agree with TRBD2. The germline gives CDR1 LNHDA, CDR2 SQIVND (reference sequence). This CDR3 has 16 residues. Trimming removed 6 bases from V and 1 base from J; junction bases left unmatched: 7. Based on the CDR3 plus reference TRBV19 and TRBJ2-5, the full variable domain is DGGITQSPKYLFRKEGQNVTLSCEQNLNHDAMYWYRQDPGQGLRLIYYSQIVNDFQKGDIAEGYSVSREKKESFPLTVTSAQKNPTAFYLCASRRTSGRLQETQYFGPGTRLLVL.

V gene TRBV27 combines with J gene TRBJ1-2; TRBD1 might be the D (6 bases). This CDR3 is built from 13 residues. Germline V gene sequence: CDR1 MNHEY, CDR2 SMNVEV (reference sequence). Trimming took off 5 bases at V and 5 bases at J, with 12 bases between the two ends. The CDR3 nucleotides read TGTGCCAGCAGTCCCGAGCAGGGGTATGGCTACACCTTC. It specifies CASSPEQGYGYTF.

To note about this clone: Germline and junction disagree at one end, which may indicate a read error. The CDR3 nucleotides read TGTGCGAGCACTAGGGAGGACCTCCACACCGGGGAGCTGTTTTTT. Amino acids: CASTREDLHTGELFF. This chain connects TRBV2 to TRBJ2-2, with TRBD2 as a possible D gene (6 bases). The CDR3 has 15 residues. Germline CDR1 reads SNHLY; CDR2 reads FYNNEI.

J is TRBJ1-5 and V is TRBV12-3 or TRBV12-4, with TRBD1 as a possible D gene (6 bases). CDR3 length: 13 residues. V gave up 5 bases and J gave up 6 bases, with 11 bases separating them. CDR3 in amino acids: CASSPQGIQPQHF. CDR3 in DNA: TGTGCCAGCAGTCCTCAGGGGATTCAGCCCCAGCATTTT.

The chain is built from TRBV5-1 and TRBJ2-3; TRBD2 matches 12 bases. This CDR3 has 16 residues. The J segment lost 4 bases and the V segment lost 3 bases, leaving 6 bases of the junction unmatched. Germline V gene data show CDR1 as SGHRS and CDR2 as YFSETQ. CDR3 sequence (DNA): TGCGCCAGCAGCTCCCTGCTAGCGGGAGGGGCAGATACGCAGTATTTT. Protein product: CASSSLLAGGADTQYF.

The rearrangement links TRBV10-3 to TRBJ1-4; tentatively, D is TRBD1 (6 bases). Trimming removed 3 bases from V and 8 bases from J, with 13 bases in between. Germline lookup yields CDR1 ENHRY and CDR2 SYGVKD. This CDR3 spans 14 amino acids. In nucleotides, the CDR3 is TGTGCCATCAGTGATCAGGGGTTTTTCGAAAAACTGTTTTTT. It codes for CAISDQGFFEKLFF.

This chain links TRBV7-9 with TRBJ1-1; D possibly corresponds to TRBD1 (6 bases). In germline, CDR1 is SEHNR, CDR2 FQNEAQ (reference sequence). The CDR3 has 12 residues. V was cut by 1 base and J by 10 bases, with 10 bases left in between. The CDR3 nucleotides are TGTGCCAGCAGCTTAGAACAGGGTGTAGCTTTCTTT. Protein: CASSLEQGVAFF.

The chain employs TRBV5-1 and TRBJ2-3; TRBD2 agrees at 7 bases. V lost 4 bases, J lost 1 base, and 15 bases stayed unmatched. The CDR3 loop spans 18 amino acids. Germline V gene lookup returns CDR1 SGHRS and CDR2 YFSETQ. Here the CDR3 DNA reads TGCGCCAGCAGCCTGCCGGGAGGTAGAACTATCCGCACAGATACGCAGTATTTT. Encoded protein: CASSLPGGRTIRTDTQYF. Full variable domain (outside the CDR3, taken from reference TRBV5-1 and TRBJ2-3): KAGVTQTPRYLIKTRGQQVTLSCSPISGHRSVSWYQQTPGQGLQFLFEYFSETQRNKGNFPGRFSGRQFSNSRSEMNVSTLELGDSALYLCASSLPGGRTIRTDTQYFGPGTRLTVL.

V gene TRBV4-2 combines with J gene TRBJ1-1; TRBD1 agrees at 9 bases. Germline lookup yields CDR1 LGHNA and CDR2 YNFKEQ. CDR3 length: 16 amino acids. V lost 3 bases, J lost 8 bases, and 13 bases stayed unmatched. The DNA of the CDR3 is TGTGCCAGCAGCCACTCAGCGGGGACAGGGAGTCCCGAAGCTTTCTTT. This codes for CASSHSAGTGSPEAFF.

The chain carries TRBV18 and TRBJ1-5; D might be TRBD1 (5 bases). The CDR3 has 15 amino acids. CDR1 and CDR2 (germline): KGHSH, LQKENI. Trimming took off 3 bases at V and 2 bases at J, with 11 bases between the two ends. The chain's CDR3 is CASSPIQGGNQPQHF. Written as DNA, the CDR3 is TGTGCCAGCTCACCGATCCAGGGCGGCAATCAGCCCCAGCATTTT.

The V and J genes are TRBV6-2 or TRBV6-3 and TRBJ2-7, with D possibly being TRBD1 (6 bases). The CDR3 contains 13 residues. Between the trimmed V and J ends, which lost 6 bases and 6 bases, there was a span of 15 bases. Germline lookup yields CDR1 MNHEY and CDR2 SVGEGT. CDR3 sequence reads: CASSPGVLVEQYF. CDR3 DNA sequence: TGTGCCAGCAGCCCAGGGGTTTTGGTCGAGCAGTACTTC.

This clone was seen a few times. The genes are TRBV6-2 or TRBV6-3 and TRBJ1-2; D is possibly TRBD1 (5 bases). The V end lost 4 bases, the J end lost 4 bases, and 22 bases lay between the germline ends. CDR1 and CDR2 (germline): MNHEY, SVGEGT. This CDR3 is 17 amino acids long. The CDR3 spells CASSSIYRRSYPYGYTF. CDR3 nucleotides: TGTGCCAGCAGTTCCATCTACAGGAGAAGTTACCCCTATGGCTACACCTTC.

This clone was found once. This chain uses TRBV5-6 with TRBJ1-1; perhaps TRBD1 as D (5 bases). Germline values: CDR1 SGHDT, CDR2 YYEEEE. The CDR3 extends over 15 amino acids. V lost 4 bases, J lost 10 bases, and 23 bases lay in between. The CDR3 bases are TGTGCCAGCAGCGGGAGGGCAGGGTCTTTGGAGGGAGCTTTCTTT. Its protein is CASSGRAGSLEGAFF.

The chain recombines TRBV14 with TRBJ1-2; 11 nucleotides match TRBD1. This CDR3 has 17 amino acids. The junction had 11 bases not matched to a gene; V was cut back by 2 bases and J by 6 bases. Germline V gives CDR1 SGHDN, CDR2 FVKESK. CDR3 in DNA: TGTGCCAGCAGCCAACTTCCCAGGACAGGGGGCTTGAATGGCTACACCTTC. This codes for CASSQLPRTGGLNGYTF.

V is TRBV6-2 or TRBV6-3 and J is TRBJ2-1; the match to TRBD2 covers 10 bases. This CDR3 comprises 16 residues. CDR1 is MNHEY and CDR2 is SVGEGT in the germline V gene. V lost 3 bases, J lost 8 bases, and 10 bases stayed unmatched. This chain's CDR3 is CASSYTAGGGRDEQFF. For the CDR3, the DNA is TGTGCCAGCAGTTATACAGCGGGAGGGGGACGAGATGAGCAGTTCTTC.

The CDR3 nucleotides are TGTGCCAGCAGTGACCGTCCATTTAGCGGGAGGGACACTGAAGCTTTCTTT. Residues: CASSDRPFSGRDTEAFF. The chain carries TRBV28 and TRBJ1-1, with D unclear. Germline CDR1 MDHEN, CDR2 SYDVKM. The CDR3 spans 17 residues. The V end was cut by 5 bases, the J end by 3 bases, with 22 bases between.

This clone occurred a few times. V usage is TRBV18 and J usage is TRBJ1-2, with 12 positions matching TRBD1. The CDR3 is made up of 15 amino acids. J lost 3 bases, V lost 2 bases, and 1 base had no gene match. Germline V gene lookup returns CDR1 KGHSH and CDR2 LQKENI. The CDR3 nucleotides read TGTGCCAGCTCACCAGGGACAGGGGGCTACTATGGCTACACCTTC. Its protein product is CASSPGTGGYYGYTF.

The rearrangement links TRBV7-2 to TRBJ1-1; weak D call: TRBD1 (6 bases). The length of the CDR3 is 18 residues. Per the germline V gene, CDR1 is SGHTA and CDR2 is FQGNSA. The ends were cut back, 4 bases at V and 1 base at J, with 22 bases in the middle. The CDR3 sequence: CASSSFPRGGRENTEAFF. The DNA of the CDR3 is TGTGCCAGCAGCTCCTTCCCCCGTGGGGGCAGGGAGAACACTGAAGCTTTCTTT.